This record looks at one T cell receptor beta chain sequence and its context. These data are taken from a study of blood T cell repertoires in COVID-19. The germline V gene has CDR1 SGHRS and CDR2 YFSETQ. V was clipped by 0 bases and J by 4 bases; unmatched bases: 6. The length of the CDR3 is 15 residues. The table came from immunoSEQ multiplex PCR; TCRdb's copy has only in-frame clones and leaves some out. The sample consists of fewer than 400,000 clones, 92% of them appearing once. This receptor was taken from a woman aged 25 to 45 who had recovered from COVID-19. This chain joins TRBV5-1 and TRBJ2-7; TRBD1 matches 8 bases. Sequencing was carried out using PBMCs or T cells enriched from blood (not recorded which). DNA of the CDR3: TGCGCCAGCAGCTTGGCCGAGACAGGGGTATACGAGCAGTACTTC. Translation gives CASSLAETGVYEQYF. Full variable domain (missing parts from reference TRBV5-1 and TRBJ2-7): KAGVTQTPRYLIKTRGQQVTLSCSPISGHRSVSWYQQTPGQGLQFLFEYFSETQRNKGNFPGRFSGRQFSNSRSEMNVSTLELGDSALYLCASSLAETGVYEQYFGPGTRLTVT.